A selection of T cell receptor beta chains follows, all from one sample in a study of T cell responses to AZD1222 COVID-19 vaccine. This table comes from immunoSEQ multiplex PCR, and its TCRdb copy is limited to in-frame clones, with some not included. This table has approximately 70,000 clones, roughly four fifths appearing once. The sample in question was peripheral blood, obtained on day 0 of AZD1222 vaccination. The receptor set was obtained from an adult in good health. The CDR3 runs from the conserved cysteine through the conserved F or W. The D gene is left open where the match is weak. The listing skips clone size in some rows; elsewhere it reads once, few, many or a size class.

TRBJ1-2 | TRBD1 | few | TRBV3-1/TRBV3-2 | CASSQPGTGGLNYGYTF | TGTGCCAGCAGCCAACCCGGGACAGGGGGTCTTAACTATGGCTACACCTTC
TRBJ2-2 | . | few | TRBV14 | CASSQDQGYTGELFF | TGTGCCAGCAGCCAAGACCAGGGTTACACCGGGGAGCTGTTTTTT
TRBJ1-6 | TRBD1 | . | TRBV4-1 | CASSQWTGGYNSPLHF | TGCGCCAGCAGCCAATGGACAGGGGGGTATAATTCGCCCCTCCACTTT
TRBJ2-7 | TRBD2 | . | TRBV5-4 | CASSAPGLAGYEQYF | TGTGCCAGCAGCGCACCGGGACTAGCGGGATACGAGCAGTACTTC
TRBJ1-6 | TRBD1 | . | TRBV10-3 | CAISESTGVNSPLHF | TGTGCCATCAGTGAGTCGACAGGGGTCAATTCACCCCTCCACTTT
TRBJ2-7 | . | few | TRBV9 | CASSVGTQLTYEQYF | TGTGCCAGCAGCGTAGGAACTCAACTCACCTACGAGCAGTACTTC
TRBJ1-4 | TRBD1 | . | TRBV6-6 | CASQQGATNEKLFF | TGTGCCAGTCAACAGGGGGCAACTAATGAAAAACTGTTTTTT
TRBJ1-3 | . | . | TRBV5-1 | CASSLIGGSGNTIYF | TGCGCCAGCAGCTTAATAGGGGGCTCTGGAAACACCATATATTTT
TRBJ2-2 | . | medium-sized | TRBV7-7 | CASSPRGGTGELFF | TGTGCCAGCAGCCCCAGAGGGGGTACCGGGGAGCTGTTTTTT
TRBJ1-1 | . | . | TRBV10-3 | CAISESRDAEAFF | TGTGCCATCAGTGAGTCGAGGGATGCAGAAGCTTTCTTT
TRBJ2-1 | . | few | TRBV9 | CASSVETDEQFF | TGTGCCAGCAGCGTTGAAACGGATGAGCAGTTCTTC
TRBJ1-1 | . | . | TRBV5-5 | CASSLLGNTEAFF | TGTGCCAGCAGCTTGCTAGGGAACACTGAAGCTTTCTTT
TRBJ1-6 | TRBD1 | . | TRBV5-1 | CASSLGDSRSSYNSPLHF | TGCGCCAGCAGCTTGGGGGACAGCCGGAGCTCCTATAATTCACCCCTCCACTTT
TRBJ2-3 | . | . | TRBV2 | CASSAQSAGTDTQYF | TGTGCCAGCAGTGCCCAGAGCGCTGGTACAGATACGCAGTATTTT
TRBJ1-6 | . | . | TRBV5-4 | CASSLGGTSPNSPLHF | TGTGCCAGCAGCTTGGGGGGGACATCCCCTAATTCACCCCTCCACTTT
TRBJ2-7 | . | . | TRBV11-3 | CASSLGATYEQYF | TGTGCCAGCAGCTTAGGAGCAACCTACGAGCAGTACTTC
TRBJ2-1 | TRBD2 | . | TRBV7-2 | CASGVGLAGYNEQFF | TGTGCCAGCGGAGTGGGACTAGCGGGATACAATGAGCAGTTCTTC
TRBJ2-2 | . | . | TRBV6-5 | CASSYGTGELFF | TGTGCCAGCAGTTATGGCACCGGGGAGCTGTTTTTT
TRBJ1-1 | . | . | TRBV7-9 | CASSGGPYTEAFF | TGTGCCAGCAGCGGGGGACCCTACACTGAAGCTTTCTTT
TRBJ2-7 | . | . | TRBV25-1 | CASSEVVAREQYF | TGTGCCAGCAGTGAAGTTGTAGCGCGCGAGCAGTACTTC
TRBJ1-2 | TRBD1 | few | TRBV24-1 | CATSSRTGTNYGYTF | TGTGCCACCAGTTCCCGGACAGGGACTAACTATGGCTACACCTTC
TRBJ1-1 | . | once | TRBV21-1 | CASTIRTEAFF | TGTGCCAGCACAATTCGCACTGAAGCTTTCTTT
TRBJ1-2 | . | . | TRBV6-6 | CASSYGGHLSYGYTF | TGTGCCAGCAGTTACGGCGGACACCTCTCCTATGGCTACACCTTC
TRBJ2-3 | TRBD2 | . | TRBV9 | CASSVATLAGGTDTQYF | TGTGCCAGCAGCGTAGCTACCCTAGCGGGGGGCACAGATACGCAGTATTTT
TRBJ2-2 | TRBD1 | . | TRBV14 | CASSDWDRPTGELFF | TGTGCCAGCAGCGACTGGGACAGACCCACCGGGGAGCTGTTTTTT
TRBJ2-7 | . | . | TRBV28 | CASSQPEVGPTRWEQYF | TGTGCCAGCAGTCAACCCGAGGTCGGTCCGACCCGGTGGGAGCAGTACTTC
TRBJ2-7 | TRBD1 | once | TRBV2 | CASSYGTGAEQYF | TGTGCCAGCAGTTACGGGACAGGGGCCGAGCAGTACTTC
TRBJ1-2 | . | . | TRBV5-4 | CASSADRVYGYTF | TGTGCCAGCAGCGCCGACAGAGTCTATGGCTACACCTTC
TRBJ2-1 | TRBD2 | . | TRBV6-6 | CASSYYAGGTYNEQFF | TGTGCCAGCAGTTACTATGCGGGGGGAACTTACAATGAGCAGTTCTTC
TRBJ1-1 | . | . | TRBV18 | CASSPPGLTDTEAFF | TGTGCCAGCTCACCACCCGGGCTCACGGACACTGAAGCTTTCTTT
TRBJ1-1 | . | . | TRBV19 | CASSMGTKGAGNTEAFF | TGTGCCAGTAGTATGGGGACAAAGGGCGCGGGGAACACTGAAGCTTTCTTT
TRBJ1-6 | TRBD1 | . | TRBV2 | CANSEAWTGGFAVNSPLHF | TGTGCCAACAGTGAAGCGTGGACAGGGGGCTTTGCGGTCAATTCACCCCTCCACTTT
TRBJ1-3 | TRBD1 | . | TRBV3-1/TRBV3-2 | CASSQGAGTGGSGNTIYF | TGTGCCAGCAGCCAAGGTGCCGGGACAGGGGGCTCTGGAAACACCATATATTTT
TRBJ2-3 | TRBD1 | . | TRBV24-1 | CATSRTGTSTDTQYF | TGTGCCACCAGTAGGACAGGAACTAGCACAGATACGCAGTATTTT
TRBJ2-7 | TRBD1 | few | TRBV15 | CATSRARDSFYEQYF | TGTGCCACCAGCAGAGCTCGGGACAGTTTCTACGAGCAGTACTTC
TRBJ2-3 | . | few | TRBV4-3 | CASSQGGGDTDTQYF | TGCGCCAGCAGCCAGGGAGGCGGGGACACAGATACGCAGTATTTT
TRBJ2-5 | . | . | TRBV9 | CASSVGVGQGETQYF | TGTGCCAGCAGCGTAGGGGTCGGGCAGGGAGAGACCCAGTACTTC
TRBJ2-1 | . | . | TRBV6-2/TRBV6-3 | CASSFGGTDNEQFF | TGTGCCAGCAGTTTCGGGGGCACCGACAATGAGCAGTTCTTC
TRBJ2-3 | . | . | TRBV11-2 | CASSFTGSRLDTQYF | TGTGCCAGCAGCTTCACAGGGTCCAGGCTTGATACGCAGTATTTT
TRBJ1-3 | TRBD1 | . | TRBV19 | CASTVGQASSGNTIYF | TGTGCCAGTACTGTTGGACAGGCGAGCTCTGGAAACACCATATATTTT